One sample yielded the 21 T cell receptor beta chains listed below, sequenced in a study of Ad26.COV2.S vaccination and SARS-CoV-2 variants. Clones were sequenced by immunoSEQ multiplex PCR, and TCRdb holds only the in-frame ones, with some missing. The sample has roughly 100,000 clones; over 70% are singletons. This sample comprised peripheral blood, obtained after recovery from COVID-19. The receptors come from a human donor who had recovered from COVID-19.

The chain couples TRBV27 to TRBJ1-6, with unresolved D. The CDR3 extends over 16 amino acids. Germline values: CDR1 MNHEY, CDR2 SMNVEV (reference sequence). V was clipped by 7 bases and J by 6 bases, with 19 bases between them. Written as DNA, the CDR3 is TGTGCCAGCACCATGAACTCCGCTACCTCTAATTCACCCCTCCACTTT. Its protein is CASTMNSATSNSPLHF.

This rearrangement joins TRBV30 to TRBJ2-7, with D perhaps matching TRBD2 (6 bases). V lost 5 bases and J 3 bases, leaving 20 bases between the germline ends. This CDR3 spans 15 amino acids. Germline loops: CDR1 GTSNPN, CDR2 SVGIG (reference sequence). The CDR3 is CAWRTGLTGGYEQYF. CDR3 coding DNA: TGTGCCTGGCGTACCGGGCTCACCGGGGGCTACGAGCAGTACTTC.

Comments on this clone: This sample includes further DNA sequences coding for the same CDR3. J is TRBJ2-2 and V is TRBV11-2; 11 bases match TRBD1. Germline CDR1 and CDR2: SGHAT and FQNNGV. The CDR3 spans 17 residues. Losses at the gene ends were 5 bases for V and 4 bases for J; bases not matched to a gene: 9. The CDR3 is CASSPLGQGVRTGELFF. CDR3 DNA sequence: TGTGCCAGCAGCCCCTTGGGACAGGGGGTACGCACCGGGGAGCTGTTTTTT.

This clone was seen a handful of times. This chain links TRBV28 with TRBJ2-7; weak D call: TRBD2 (6 bases). CDR1 MDHEN and CDR2 SYDVKM come from the germline V gene. V shed 5 bases and J shed 5 bases, with 22 bases lying between them. The CDR3 has 16 residues. The CDR3 coding sequence is TGTGCCAGCAGTCCCGCCGGGACCCCGGGGGTCCACGAGCAGTACTTC. It translates to CASSPAGTPGVHEQYF.

V usage is TRBV19 and J usage is TRBJ1-5, with 8 bases lining up with TRBD1. This CDR3 is built from 13 residues. Germline-derived CDR1 and CDR2 are LNHDA and SQIVND (reference sequence). With V trimmed by 5 bases and J by 9 bases, 6 bases remained unmatched. The DNA of the CDR3 is TGTGCCAGTAGTCGACAGGGGTTGGGGCCCCAGCATTTT. It translates to CASSRQGLGPQHF.

The chain uses TRBV2 and TRBJ1-5; D is perhaps TRBD1 (5 bases). This CDR3 has 16 amino acids. V was pared by 6 bases and J by 0 bases, with 15 bases between. The germline CDR1 and CDR2 sequences are SNHLY and FYNNEI. DNA of the CDR3: TGTGCCAGCAGCTTCCAGGGCGGGTATAGCAATCAGCCCCAGCATTTT. It codes for CASSFQGGYSNQPQHF.

The V and J genes are TRBV19 and TRBJ2-5; no reliable D call. This CDR3 is built from 13 residues. The V and J ends lost 3 bases and 5 bases respectively, with 10 bases between them. In germline, CDR1 is LNHDA, CDR2 SQIVND (reference sequence). The CDR3 region is CASSIWGSETQYF. The DNA of the CDR3 is TGTGCCAGTAGTATTTGGGGTAGTGAGACCCAGTACTTC.

In this sample, this clone turned up a few times. Written as DNA, the CDR3 is TGTGCCAGCAGCCAAGAGGGCTACGAGCAGTACTTC. It yields the protein CASSQEGYEQYF. The chain couples TRBV3-1 (or the pseudogene TRBV3-2) to TRBJ2-7, with D uncertain. CDR1 is LGHDT, CDR2 YNNKEL, per germline (reference sequence). Trimming took off 0 bases at V and 3 bases at J, with 3 bases between the two ends. The CDR3 is 12 amino acids.

The chain employs TRBV19 and TRBJ2-1; TRBD1 matches 7 bases. V was clipped by 5 bases and J by 10 bases; unmatched bases: 14. Germline loops: CDR1 LNHDA, CDR2 SQIVND (reference sequence). The CDR3 is made up of 15 amino acids. The CDR3 sequence: CASSGRGWGDGEQFF. In DNA form, the CDR3 reads TGTGCCAGTAGTGGCAGGGGGTGGGGAGACGGGGAGCAGTTCTTC. Variable domain in full (rest from reference TRBV19 and TRBJ2-1): DGGITQSPKYLFRKEGQNVTLSCEQNLNHDAMYWYRQDPGQGLRLIYYSQIVNDFQKGDIAEGYSVSREKKESFPLTVTSAQKNPTAFYLCASSGRGWGDGEQFFGPGTRLTVL.

The V gene is TRBV12-5, the J gene TRBJ2-3; D is perhaps TRBD1 (5 bases). Per germline, CDR1 LGHNT and CDR2 FRNRAP. V gave up 5 bases and J gave up 4 bases, with 16 bases separating them. The CDR3 loop spans 15 amino acids. CDR3 in amino acids: CASGPIQGIADTQYF. CDR3 nucleotides: TGTGCTAGTGGTCCCATTCAGGGAATCGCAGATACGCAGTATTTT.

In its sample, this clone was seen once. The gene calls are TRBV7-6 and TRBJ2-7; no definite D call. Germline V CDR1 and CDR2: SGHVS, FNYEAQ. V was cut by 5 bases and J by 5 bases, with 10 bases left in between. This CDR3 is built from 12 residues. CDR3 region: CASSPLVDEQYF. The CDR3 coding sequence is TGTGCCAGCAGCCCCTTGGTGGACGAGCAGTACTTC. Filled out from reference TRBV7-6 and TRBJ2-7, the complete variable domain reads GAGVSQSPRYKVTKRGQDVALRCDPISGHVSLYWYRQALGQGPEFLTYFNYEAQQDKSGLPNDRFSAERPEGSISTLTIQRTEQRDSAMYRCASSPLVDEQYFGPGTRLTVT.

The chain links TRBV5-4 to TRBJ2-4; perhaps TRBD2 as D (6 bases). This CDR3 contains 17 residues. Germline loops: CDR1 SGHNT, CDR2 YYREEE (reference sequence). V was cut by 0 bases and J by 3 bases, with 16 bases left in between. CDR3 residues: CASSLDPLRGVKNIQYF. The CDR3 DNA reads TGTGCCAGCAGCTTGGATCCCCTGCGGGGTGTCAAAAACATTCAGTACTTC.

The chain combines TRBV5-1 with TRBJ2-7; D assignment may be TRBD1 or TRBD2 (5 bases each). Looked up from germline, CDR1 is SGHRS and CDR2 is YFSETQ. Trimming stripped 4 bases from V and 5 bases from J, with 16 bases between. CDR3 length: 14 amino acids. The chain's CDR3 is CASSKQPGTNEQYF. As DNA, the CDR3 is TGCGCCAGCAGCAAACAACCGGGGACCAACGAGCAGTACTTC.

The J gene is TRBJ1-5, the V gene TRBV6-2 or TRBV6-3; tentative D call: TRBD1 (5 bases). The CDR3 loop spans 17 amino acids. V was trimmed by 0 bases and J by 4 bases, leaving 16 bases between them. Germline V gene lookup returns CDR1 MNHEY and CDR2 SVGEGT. This CDR3 is CASSYSGTWGSNQPQHF. In DNA form, the CDR3 reads TGTGCCAGCAGTTACTCGGGGACGTGGGGGTCGAATCAGCCCCAGCATTTT.

The V gene is TRBV6-5, the J gene TRBJ2-6; D remains unclear. Germline-derived CDR1 and CDR2 are MNHEY and SVGAGI. Trimming removed 0 bases from V and 0 bases from J, with 6 bases in between. The CDR3 totals 16 residues. CDR3 nucleotide sequence: TGTGCCAGCAGTTACTCGAAGTACTCTGGGGCCAACGTCCTGACTTTC. It specifies CASSYSKYSGANVLTF.

The rearrangement uses TRBV5-6 and TRBJ2-3, with D perhaps matching TRBD1 (6 bases). From germline, CDR1 is SGHDT and CDR2 YYEEEE. V dropped 4 bases and J dropped 3 bases, with 15 bases sitting between them. There are 15 residues in the CDR3. DNA of the CDR3: TGTGCCAGCAGCCCCTTGGGACAACGGACAGATACGCAGTATTTT. Translated: CASSPLGQRTDTQYF.

The chain recombines TRBV19 with TRBJ1-2; D perhaps matches TRBD1 (6 bases). Germline CDR1 and CDR2: LNHDA and SQIVND (reference sequence). This CDR3 has 16 residues. The V end lost 0 bases, the J end lost 0 bases, and 11 bases lay between the germline ends. CDR3 bases: TGTGCCAGTAGTATAGAACGGCAGGGGTCTAACTATGGCTACACCTTC. Protein sequence: CASSIERQGSNYGYTF.

This chain joins TRBV28 and TRBJ1-2; D may be TRBD1 (6 bases). Germline V gives CDR1 MDHEN, CDR2 SYDVKM. This CDR3 has 16 residues. V lost 5 bases, J lost 4 bases, and 20 bases lay in between. The CDR3 nucleotides read TGTGCCAGCAGTCGCTCTGGGGGGCGGCGTGGCTATGGCTACACCTTC. This sequence encodes CASSRSGGRRGYGYTF.

This clone was found a few times. V is TRBV12-3 or TRBV12-4 and J is TRBJ2-5; no reliable D call. The V gene lost 3 bases and the J gene lost 6 bases, with 2 bases spanning the gap. This CDR3 region has 10 residues. CDR3 in amino acids: CASSLKTQYF. The CDR3 coding sequence is TGTGCCAGCAGTTTGAAGACCCAGTACTTC.

This clone was seen just once. The V call is TRBV28, the J call TRBJ1-2; 8 bases agree with TRBD1. CDR3 length: 14 amino acids. The V and J ends lost 1 base and 7 bases, in that order; junction bases with no gene match: 5. Germline assignment: CDR1 MDHEN and CDR2 SYDVKM. CDR3 nucleotides: TGTGCCAGCAGTTTATCAGGGGGCGCCCTTGGCTACACCTTC. It is translated as CASSLSGGALGYTF.

This sequence joins TRBV12-3 or TRBV12-4 and TRBJ1-2, with 8 bases lining up with TRBD1. This CDR3 contains 13 residues. The junction had 1 base not matched to a gene; V was cut back by 5 bases and J by 2 bases. The CDR3 nucleotides are TGTGCCAGCAGTCGACAGGGGAACTATGGCTACACCTTC. This codes for CASSRQGNYGYTF.